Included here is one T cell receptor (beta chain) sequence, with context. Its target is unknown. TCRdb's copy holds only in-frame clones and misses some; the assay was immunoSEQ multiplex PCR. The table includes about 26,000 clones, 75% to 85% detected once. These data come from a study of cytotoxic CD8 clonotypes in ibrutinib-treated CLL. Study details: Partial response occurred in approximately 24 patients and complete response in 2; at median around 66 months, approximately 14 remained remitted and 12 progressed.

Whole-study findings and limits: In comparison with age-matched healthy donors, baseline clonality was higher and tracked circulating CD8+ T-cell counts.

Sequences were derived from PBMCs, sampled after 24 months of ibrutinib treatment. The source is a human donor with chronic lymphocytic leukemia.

The CDR3 loop reads CASSSIVRQNTEAFF. CDR3 coding DNA: TGTGCCAGCAGCTCAATCGTCCGACAGAACACTGAAGCTTTCTTT. The V call is TRBV7-2, the J call TRBJ1-1; D remains ambiguous. This CDR3 spans 15 amino acids. Germline CDR1 and CDR2: SGHTA and FQGNSA. The V end lost 4 bases, the J end lost 1 base, and 13 bases lay between the germline ends.